This T cell receptor beta chain was sequenced for a study of tumor-infiltrating lymphocytes in primary liver carcinoma (dated by TCRdb to between 2016 and 2019). For context, the study as a whole: Of the five patients, three men and two women aged 30 to 69 years, four had hepatocellular carcinoma and one had combined HCC and intrahepatic cholangiocarcinoma. The tumors of the five patients were staged as T1-T3 N0M0, with maximum diameters ranging from roughly 4 to 10 cm. Each sample produced about 3.65 to 8 million productive TCRbeta reads, and read depth showed no significant difference between tissue types. TCRbeta repertoire sequencing, expression microarrays and whole-exome sequencing were combined in the study across five regions of each liver tumor, with adjacent normal tissue and blood also included. A total of about 35 specimens from 5 patients, comprising roughly 25 tumor regions, 5 adjacent noncancerous liver tissues and 5 peripheral blood samples, were covered by TCRbeta repertoire sequencing. Repertoires from technical replicates were highly reproducible, with mean shared-clone rates approximately 0.88 and correlation coefficients above 0.95. The full study reports these points: Bulk unsorted samples precluded comparing CD4+ and CD8+ T cell repertoires. Because sequencing covered only the TCR beta chain and unpaired alpha chains were not captured, true repertoire diversity is likely underestimated. The study included only five or six patients, and the authors note findings should be validated in a larger study. Repertoire overlap was higher between tumor regions (mean about 36%) than tumor-adjacent (approximately 17%) or tumor-blood (about 14%) pairs, consistent with antigen-driven expansion. A significantly larger repertoire fraction was made up by the top 250 clones in tumors than in blood (p = 0.039).

Comment on this clonotype: Its binding antigen is unknown. A junction boundary mismatches the germline segment, possibly from a read error.

Without any cell sorting, total RNA and DNA were co-extracted from roughly 21-30 mg of bulk tissue using the AllPrep DNA/RNA mini kit. Between late 2015 and March 2016, a handful of patients in China with histopathologically diagnosed primary liver carcinoma had surgical resection. At the time of sampling, the patients were treatment-naive and had chronic HBV infection. Fresh tumor and adjacent tissue pieces were bisected, with one half stored in RNAlater at -80 degrees C and the other half sent for histology. TCRbeta-specific cDNA was reverse-transcribed from 500 to 550 ng total RNA using a constant-region primer and ProtoScript II reverse transcriptase. Three nested multiplex PCR rounds, following a slightly modified ARM-PCR procedure, were used to build the TCRbeta libraries. Sample barcodes and Illumina adapters were added in a final 25-cycle PCR using Deep VentR polymerase. Amplicons of 200-500 bp were gel-purified with a QIAquick gel extraction kit before sequencing. An Illumina HiSeq 2500 was used to sequence the TCRbeta amplicons with 250-bp paired-end reads. The authors' pipeline ran thus. To recover full CDR3 sequences, reads were quality-trimmed using Trimmomatic v0.33 and paired reads were then merged using FLASH v1.2.11. MiGEC v1.2.1b assigned V, D and J germline segments to the rearranged TCRbeta sequences. VDJtools v1.0.0 computed clonotype statistics and Shannon-Wiener diversity indices. Except for diversity analysis, only each sample's 250 most abundant clonotypes were used in subsequent analyses to reduce sampling bias. The public reads were quality trimmed at Q25 with fastp and then assembled into clones with MiXCR by TCRdb, keeping productive beta chains. Every CDR3 protein is listed once, alongside the most common genes and DNA of its rows. The V and J calls and clone size are TCRdb's, not the authors'. Within this sample are tens of thousands of distinct CDR3 sequences, with 75% of them counted one time only. Approximately 40% of the sample lies in the top ten.

This receptor was identified in a man aged 35 to 55 with primary liver carcinoma and hepatitis B virus infection. The sample consisted of tumor-adjacent normal liver tissue.

The CDR3 in this case is CATSDSTSGSYEKYF. At the DNA level, the sequence is TGTGCCACCAGTGACTCAACTAGTGGGAGTTACGAGAAGTACTTC. The chain joins TRBV24-1 to TRBJ2-7; the D gene is perhaps TRBD2, on 5 matching bases. From cysteine to phenylalanine, the CDR3 is 15 amino acids long. Only the CDR3 DNA is retained, 45 bases long and in frame from the first base. The germline V gene specifies KGHDR as CDR1 and SFDVKD as CDR2.